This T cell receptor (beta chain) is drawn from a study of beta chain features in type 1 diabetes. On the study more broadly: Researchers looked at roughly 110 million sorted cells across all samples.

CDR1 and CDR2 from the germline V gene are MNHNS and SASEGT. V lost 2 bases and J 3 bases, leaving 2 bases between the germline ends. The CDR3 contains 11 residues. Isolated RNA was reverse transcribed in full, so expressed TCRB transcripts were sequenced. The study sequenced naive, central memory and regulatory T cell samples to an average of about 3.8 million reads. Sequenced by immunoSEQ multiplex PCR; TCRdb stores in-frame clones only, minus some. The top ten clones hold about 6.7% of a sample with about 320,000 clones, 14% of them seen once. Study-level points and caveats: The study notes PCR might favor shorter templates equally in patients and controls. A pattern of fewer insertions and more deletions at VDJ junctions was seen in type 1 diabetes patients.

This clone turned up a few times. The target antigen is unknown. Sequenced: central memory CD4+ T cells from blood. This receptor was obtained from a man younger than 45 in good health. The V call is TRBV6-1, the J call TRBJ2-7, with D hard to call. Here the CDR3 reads CASSEYYEQYF. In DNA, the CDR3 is TGTGCCAGCAGTGAATACTACGAGCAGTACTTC.